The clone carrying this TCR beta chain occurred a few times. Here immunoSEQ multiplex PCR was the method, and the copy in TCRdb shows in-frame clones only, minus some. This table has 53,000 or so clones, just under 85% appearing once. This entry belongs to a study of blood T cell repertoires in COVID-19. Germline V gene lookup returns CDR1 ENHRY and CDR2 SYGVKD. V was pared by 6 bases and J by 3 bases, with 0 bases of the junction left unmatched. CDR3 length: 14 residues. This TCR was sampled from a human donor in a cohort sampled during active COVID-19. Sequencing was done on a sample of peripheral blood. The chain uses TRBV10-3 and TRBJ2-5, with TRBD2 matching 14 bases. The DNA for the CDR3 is TGTGCCATCAGGACTAGCGGGGGGGAAGAGACCCAGTACTTC. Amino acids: CAIRTSGGEETQYF.